The clone carrying this T cell receptor beta chain was picked up one time. What it binds is not known. This entry comes from a study of cytomegalovirus exposure and HLA in healthy donors. Study-level results: One variant, a missense change in DCLRE1C, was linked in a later analysis to TCR beta V- and J-gene trimming. Cytomegalovirus status was reportedly diagnosed by the classifier with high specificity and sensitivity. While the bulk of TCR sequences proved rare, some public TCRs turned up in many donors. In an earlier analysis, productive rearrangement rates for most beta V segments clustered near 90% or 30%.

PCR used 60 Vbeta primers and 13 Jbeta primers. The assay was immunoSEQ multiplex PCR, and TCRdb's table has in-frame clones only and misses some. The repertoire holds about 160,000 clones, with over 60% as singletons. The germline V gene has CDR1 SGHVS and CDR2 FNYEAQ. J gave up 7 bases and V 1 base, and 7 bases lay outside the gene matches. The CDR3 length is 14 residues. The chain has TRBV7-6 and TRBJ2-7; TRBD2 agrees at 7 bases. Sequenced material: PBMCs. This TCR derives from a man in his forties in good health and CMV-seropositive. The CDR3 sequence: CASSLGGGTREQYF. The CDR3 nucleotides read TGTGCCAGCAGCTTAGGGGGGGGAACTAGGGAGCAGTACTTC.